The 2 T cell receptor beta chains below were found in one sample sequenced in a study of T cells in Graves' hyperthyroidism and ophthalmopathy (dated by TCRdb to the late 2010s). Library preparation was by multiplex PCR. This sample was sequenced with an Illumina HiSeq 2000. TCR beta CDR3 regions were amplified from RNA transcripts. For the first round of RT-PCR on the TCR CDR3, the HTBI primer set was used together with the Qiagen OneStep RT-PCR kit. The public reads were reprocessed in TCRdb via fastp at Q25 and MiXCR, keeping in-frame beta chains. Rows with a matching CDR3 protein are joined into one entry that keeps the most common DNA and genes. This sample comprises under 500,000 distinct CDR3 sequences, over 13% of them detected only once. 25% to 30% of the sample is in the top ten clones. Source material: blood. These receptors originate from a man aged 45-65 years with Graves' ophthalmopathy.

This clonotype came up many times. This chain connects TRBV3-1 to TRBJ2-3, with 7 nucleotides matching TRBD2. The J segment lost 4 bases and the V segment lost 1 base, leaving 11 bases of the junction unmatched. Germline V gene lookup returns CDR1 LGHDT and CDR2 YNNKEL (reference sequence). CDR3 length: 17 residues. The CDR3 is CASSQGRELVISDTQYF. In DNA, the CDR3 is TGTGCCAGCAGCCAAGGGCGGGAGTTGGTAATTTCAGATACGCAGTATTTT.

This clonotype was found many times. DNA of the CDR3: TGCAGTGCTAGTCAGGGATCCAACACTGAAGCTTTCTTT. Amino acid sequence: CSASQGSNTEAFF. The chain employs TRBV20-1 and TRBJ1-1, with D possibly TRBD1 on 5 matching bases. Trimming removed 3 bases at V and 2 bases at J, with 10 bases between. The CDR3 spans 13 residues. Germline assignment: CDR1 DFQATT and CDR2 SNEGSKA (reference sequence).